The rows below give T cell receptor beta chains drawn from one sample of a study of control samples from healthy donors and cancer patients. Generated by immunoSEQ multiplex PCR, the TCRdb table keeps only in-frame clones and is missing some. The sample includes roughly 79,000 clones, approximately 84% seen only once; the top ten take roughly 16%. The source material was blood. Receptors originate from a man aged 45-60 years in good health. The CDR3 runs from the conserved cysteine through the conserved F or W. The D gene is left open where the match is weak. Clone sizes are given selectively: once, few, many, or a class where the clone is expanded.

D gene: TRBD1; clone size: NA; J gene: TRBJ1-2; V gene: TRBV19; CDR3 DNA: TGTGCCAGTAGTAGTGGTCGGGCAGGGGGCGACTATGGCTACACCTTC; CDR3 protein: CASSSGRAGGDYGYTF
D gene: NA; clone size: NA; J gene: TRBJ2-2; V gene: TRBV7-6; CDR3 DNA: TGTGCCAGCAGCTCGACACCGTCCGCCACCGGGGAGCTGTTTTTT; CDR3 protein: CASSSTPSATGELFF
D gene: NA; clone size: NA; J gene: TRBJ2-2; V gene: TRBV9; CDR3 DNA: TGTGCCAGCTCGGTTGGCCCTGGAGACACCGGGGAGCTGTTTTTT; CDR3 protein: CASSVGPGDTGELFF
D gene: NA; clone size: NA; J gene: TRBJ1-3; V gene: TRBV9; CDR3 DNA: TGTGCCAGCAACCGTTCCCCCGACAGCCTCTCTGGAAACACCATATATTTT; CDR3 protein: CASNRSPDSLSGNTIYF
D gene: NA; clone size: NA; J gene: TRBJ1-3; V gene: TRBV9; CDR3 DNA: TGTGCCAGCAGCCCAAGAGCTGGAAACACCATATATTTT; CDR3 protein: CASSPRAGNTIYF
D gene: TRBD2; clone size: NA; J gene: TRBJ2-1; V gene: TRBV4-1; CDR3 DNA: TGCGCCAGCAGGCCGACCCTGACTAGCGGGAGCGGGAGTGAGCAGTTCTTC; CDR3 protein: CASRPTLTSGSGSEQFF
D gene: NA; clone size: NA; J gene: TRBJ1-3; V gene: TRBV6-5; CDR3 DNA: TGTGCCAGCAGTTACTCTATGACTGGAAACACCATATATTTT; CDR3 protein: CASSYSMTGNTIYF
D gene: NA; clone size: NA; J gene: TRBJ2-3; V gene: TRBV3-1/TRBV3-2; CDR3 DNA: TGTGCCAGCAGCCGCGCCCAGCAGAGCACAGATACGCAGTATTTT; CDR3 protein: CASSRAQQSTDTQYF
D gene: NA; clone size: NA; J gene: TRBJ1-2; V gene: TRBV18; CDR3 DNA: TGTGCCAGCTCACCTGGCCGGGACCGCAACTATGGCTACACCTTC; CDR3 protein: CASSPGRDRNYGYTF
D gene: NA; clone size: NA; J gene: TRBJ2-1; V gene: TRBV19; CDR3 DNA: TGTGCCAGTATCAGTTCGAGCTCCTACAATGAGCAGTTCTTC; CDR3 protein: CASISSSSYNEQFF
D gene: TRBD2; clone size: NA; J gene: TRBJ2-1; V gene: TRBV10-3; CDR3 DNA: TGTGCCATCAGTGCTGGACTAGCGGGAGAAAATGAGCAGTTCTTC; CDR3 protein: CAISAGLAGENEQFF
D gene: TRBD2; clone size: NA; J gene: TRBJ2-3; V gene: TRBV7-2; CDR3 DNA: TGTGCCAGCAGCTTAGCGCGGGGGGCTCCAGATACGCAGTATTTT; CDR3 protein: CASSLARGAPDTQYF
D gene: TRBD2; clone size: NA; J gene: TRBJ2-1; V gene: TRBV7-9; CDR3 DNA: TGTGCCAGCAGCTCCCGGACTAGCGGGAGCTACAATGAGCAGTTCTTC; CDR3 protein: CASSSRTSGSYNEQFF
D gene: TRBD1; clone size: few; J gene: TRBJ2-2; V gene: TRBV30; CDR3 DNA: TGTGCCTGGAGGACCCCGGGACAGGGAAGCACCGGGGAGCTGTTTTTT; CDR3 protein: CAWRTPGQGSTGELFF
D gene: TRBD2; clone size: NA; J gene: TRBJ2-1; V gene: TRBV14; CDR3 DNA: TGCGCCAGCAGCCAACCGGGCGGGAGTTGGGATACAATGAGTGGGCAGTTCTTC; CDR3 protein: CASSQPGGSWDTMSGQFF
D gene: TRBD1; clone size: few; J gene: TRBJ2-3; V gene: TRBV19; CDR3 DNA: TGTGCCAGTAGTTCCAACAGGGGTTTCCGGGCAGATACGCAGTATTTT; CDR3 protein: CASSSNRGFRADTQYF
D gene: NA; clone size: NA; J gene: TRBJ2-6; V gene: TRBV30; CDR3 DNA: TGTGCCTGGGCCACAGGGACTGGGGCCAACGTCCTGACTTTC; CDR3 protein: CAWATGTGANVLTF
D gene: TRBD1; clone size: NA; J gene: TRBJ2-6; V gene: TRBV19; CDR3 DNA: TGTGCCAGTAATAACATAGGGACAGGGTTCTCTGGGGCCAACGTCCTGACTTTC; CDR3 protein: CASNNIGTGFSGANVLTF
D gene: NA; clone size: NA; J gene: TRBJ2-7; V gene: TRBV6-4; CDR3 DNA: TGTGCCAGCAGTGACTCCAGGGGTGTGATCAACCAGGGCGAGCAGTACTTC; CDR3 protein: CASSDSRGVINQGEQYF
D gene: NA; clone size: NA; J gene: TRBJ1-2; V gene: TRBV6-5; CDR3 DNA: TGTGCCAGCAGTCCCGGGACTGATATCTATGGCTACACCTTC; CDR3 protein: CASSPGTDIYGYTF